The 14 T cell receptor beta chains presented below share a single source sample, sequenced in a study of T cell responses to AZD1222 COVID-19 vaccine. The protocol was immunoSEQ multiplex PCR, while the TCRdb copy is restricted to in-frame clones and leaves out a portion. The table records approximately 150,000 clones, 92% of them present only once. Material: peripheral blood, obtained on day 0 of AZD1222 vaccination. These TCRs come from an adult in good health.

This chain uses TRBV19 with TRBJ2-5, with TRBD2 identical over 10 bases. This CDR3 is 13 amino acids long. V shed 7 bases, J shed 6 bases, and the junction held 5 bases outside the gene matches. Per germline, CDR1 LNHDA and CDR2 SQIVND (reference sequence). This CDR3 is CASNQAGGKTQYF. DNA of the CDR3: TGTGCCAGTAATCAAGCGGGAGGGAAGACCCAGTACTTC.

The V and J genes are TRBV28 and TRBJ1-1; TRBD1 is a possible D gene (5 bases). The germline gives CDR1 MDHEN, CDR2 SYDVKM. This CDR3 contains 16 residues. The V and J ends lost 3 bases and 0 bases respectively, with 14 bases between them. The CDR3 sequence is CASSLGGIVMNTEAFF. The CDR3 DNA reads as TGTGCCAGCAGTTTGGGGGGTATTGTTATGAACACTGAAGCTTTCTTT.

CDR3 nucleotides: TGTGCCAGTAGTATCGGGGGACAGGGGAGAAGCAATCAGCCCCAGCATTTT. Translated, it gives CASSIGGQGRSNQPQHF. This rearrangement joins TRBV19 to TRBJ1-5, with 10 bases aligning to TRBD1. The germline gives CDR1 LNHDA, CDR2 SQIVND (reference sequence). V lost 3 bases, J lost 1 base, and 6 bases stayed unmatched. The CDR3 is 17 residues long.

V is TRBV3-1 (or the pseudogene TRBV3-2) and J is TRBJ1-2, with D unclear. V lost 0 bases and J 6 bases, leaving 5 bases between the germline ends. Germline assignment: CDR1 LGHDT and CDR2 YNNKEL (reference sequence). The CDR3 is 12 amino acids. The CDR3 DNA is TGTGCCAGCAGCCAAGATTGGAATGGCTACACCTTC. It is translated as CASSQDWNGYTF.

This chain connects TRBV10-1 to TRBJ2-3; D gene unclear. Per the germline V gene, CDR1 is WNHNN and CDR2 is SYGVQD (reference sequence). The CDR3 totals 10 residues. V gave up 10 bases and J gave up 9 bases, with 11 bases separating them. CDR3 sequence (DNA): TGCGCCACCGGAAAGTGGACGCAGTATTTT. It encodes CATGKWTQYF.

Only one count was recorded for this clone. The chain combines TRBV18 with TRBJ2-1; 12 nucleotides align to TRBD2. CDR3 length equals 16 residues. With V trimmed by 3 bases and J by 9 bases, 9 bases remained unmatched. Per the germline V gene, CDR1 is KGHSH and CDR2 is LQKENI. The CDR3 sequence: CASSPNRGLAGFEQFF. The CDR3 coding sequence is TGTGCCAGCTCACCCAACAGGGGACTAGCGGGTTTTGAGCAGTTCTTC.

V is TRBV9 and J is TRBJ2-3; TRBD2 agrees at 16 bases. From germline, CDR1 is SGDLS and CDR2 YYNGEE. The CDR3 loop spans 21 amino acids. The trim removed 3 bases at V and 3 bases at J, leaving 16 bases unmatched. The CDR3 region has the DNA TGTGCCAGCAGCGGGTCGGGACTAGCGGGAGGGCCTGGTGGAAGGACAGATACGCAGTATTTT. Translation gives CASSGSGLAGGPGGRTDTQYF. Based on the CDR3 plus reference TRBV9 and TRBJ2-3, the full variable domain is DSGVTQTPKHLITATGQRVTLRCSPRSGDLSVYWYQQSLDQGLQFLIQYYNGEERAKGNILERFSAQQFPDLHSELNLSSLELGDSALYFCASSGSGLAGGPGGRTDTQYFGPGTRLTVL.

This clone appeared once. The V gene is TRBV4-1, the J gene TRBJ1-1; D unresolved. Germline lookup yields CDR1 MGHRA and CDR2 YSYEKL. V lost 1 base and J 4 bases, leaving 13 bases between the germline ends. CDR3 length equals 15 residues. CDR3 DNA: TGCGCCAGCAGCCAAGTCGGTCAGCTGGGCACTGAAGCTTTCTTT. It specifies CASSQVGQLGTEAFF.

J is TRBJ2-1 and V is TRBV12-3 or TRBV12-4; D is unclear. The V and J ends lost 4 bases and 14 bases respectively, with 18 bases between them. CDR3 length: 13 amino acids. The CDR3 region is CASSSGPSLPEFF. CDR3 bases: TGTGCCAGCAGTTCAGGCCCCTCCCTCCCGGAGTTCTTC.

V usage is TRBV19 and J usage is TRBJ1-5; possibly TRBD1 for D (5 bases). This CDR3 contains 13 residues. The V and J ends lost 7 bases and 6 bases respectively, with 13 bases between them. Germline CDR1 LNHDA, CDR2 SQIVND (reference sequence). The CDR3 coding sequence is TGTGCCAGTAACGCGGGACGGCCTCAGCCCCAGCATTTT. It translates to CASNAGRPQPQHF.

This clone has only one observation. The chain carries TRBV7-2 and TRBJ1-5; D is possibly TRBD1 (6 bases). Trimming took 5 bases from V and 9 from J, leaving 17 bases between them. The CDR3 spans 14 residues. Germline loops: CDR1 SGHTA, CDR2 FQGNSA. DNA of the CDR3: TGTGCCAGCAGCCCCGGGCAGGGGAGGAGGCCCCAGCATTTT. Encoded protein: CASSPGQGRRPQHF.

This clone was seen a few times. The genes are TRBV3-1 (or the pseudogene TRBV3-2) and TRBJ1-6; a weak D match, TRBD1 (5 bases). This CDR3 contains 16 residues. Trimming stripped 0 bases from V and 6 bases from J, with 12 bases between. Germline CDR1 and CDR2: LGHDT and YNNKEL (reference sequence). The chain's CDR3 is CASSQERGRGNSPLHF. CDR3 DNA: TGTGCCAGCAGCCAAGAACGCGGGAGGGGTAATTCACCCCTCCACTTT.

The V call is TRBV6-5, the J call TRBJ1-4; the D is unclear. Per the germline V gene, CDR1 is MNHEY and CDR2 is SVGAGI. CDR3 length equals 13 residues. The V gene lost 4 bases and the J gene lost 0 bases, with 3 bases spanning the gap. CDR3 amino acids: CASSSPTNEKLFF. CDR3 DNA sequence: TGTGCCAGCAGTTCTCCAACTAATGAAAAACTGTTTTTT.

V and J are TRBV27 and TRBJ2-1; tentative D call: TRBD1 (6 bases). V lost 3 bases to trimming and J lost 11 bases, with 11 bases between them. CDR3 size: 12 residues. In germline, CDR1 is MNHEY, CDR2 SMNVEV (reference sequence). CDR3 in amino acids: CASSLPGQQQFF. Written as DNA, the CDR3 is TGTGCCAGCAGTTTGCCGGGACAACAGCAGTTCTTC.